Below, 20 T cell receptor beta chains from the same sample are listed, as sequenced in a study of breast tumors, draining lymph nodes, adjacent tissues. The lymph nodes were axillary draining lymph nodes from breast cancer patients. TCRdb re-called the multiplex PCR reads through MiXCR, storing one row per CDR3 protein. The data hold roughly 260,000 distinct CDR3 sequences, with over 30% observed a single time. Sample: axillary lymph node tissue. The source is a female donor with breast cancer. Some clones in this sample may be carry-over from other donors' samples.

This clonotype has only a few counts. V gene TRBV9 combines with J gene TRBJ2-3; a weak D match, TRBD2 (7 bases). The CDR3 extends over 17 amino acids. Germline values: CDR1 SGDLS, CDR2 YYNGEE. V was cut by 4 bases and J by 7 bases, with 25 bases left in between. CDR3 sequence reads: CASSPFGGGGVGYTQYF. The DNA for the CDR3 is TGTGCCAGCAGCCCCTTTGGGGGGGGCGGAGTGGGGTATACGCAGTATTTT.

The chain recombines TRBV10-3 with TRBJ1-4; D is undetermined. V lost 2 bases, J lost 4 bases, and 14 bases lay in between. The CDR3 consists of 16 residues. CDR1 is ENHRY, CDR2 SYGVKD, per germline. The CDR3 is CAISESGRASNEKLFF. DNA for the CDR3: TGTGCCATCAGTGAGAGCGGGAGGGCCAGTAATGAAAAACTGTTTTTT.

This clonotype was recorded at least ten times. This sequence joins TRBV11-2 and TRBJ2-7; D call uncertain. The V end lost 4 bases, the J end lost 2 bases, and 6 bases lay between the germline ends. The length of the CDR3 is 12 residues. CDR1 is SGHAT and CDR2 is FQNNGV in the germline V gene. The CDR3 here is CASSSTAYEQYF. As DNA, the CDR3 is TGTGCCAGCAGCTCGACTGCCTACGAGCAGTACTTC.

This clonotype was seen at least ten times. V is TRBV2 and J is TRBJ2-2; 11 bases map to TRBD2. Looked up from germline, CDR1 is SNHLY and CDR2 is FYNNEI. The CDR3 sequence is 15 residues long. V lost 7 bases to trimming and J lost 4 bases; unmatched junction nucleotides: 5. This CDR3 reads CASTETSGTTGELFF. The CDR3, as DNA: TGTGCCAGCACGGAGACTAGCGGGACCACCGGGGAGCTGTTTTTT.

This clonotype was counted ten times or more. This sequence joins TRBV6-5 and TRBJ2-1, with 11 bases matching TRBD2. Germline-derived CDR1 and CDR2 are MNHEY and SVGAGI. The CDR3 length is 15 residues. With V trimmed by 6 bases and J by 5 bases, 6 bases remained unmatched. The CDR3 spells CASSLSGREDNEQFF. The CDR3 DNA reads as TGTGCCAGCAGCCTTAGCGGGAGGGAGGACAATGAGCAGTTCTTC.

This clonotype was recorded a few times. Being one base from a much bigger clone, this may be a read error. The conserved final phenylalanine or tryptophan is absent from the CDR3, which likely points to a read error. The rearrangement joins TRBV11-2 to TRBJ2-7, with a weak D call TRBD1 (5 bases). The CDR3 runs to 14 residues. The V gene lost 3 bases and the J gene lost 0 bases, with 9 bases spanning the gap. Germline V gives CDR1 SGHAT, CDR2 FQNNGV. The CDR3 nucleotides read TGTGCCAGCAGCTTTCACAGGCCCTCCTACGAGCAGTACCTC. Translation gives CASSFHRPSYEQYL.

This clonotype occurred once. This may be a read error: a much more frequent sequence differs by one nucleotide. The chain has TRBV2 and TRBJ2-2, with 8 nucleotides matching TRBD1. The V gene's germline CDR1 is SNHLY and CDR2 FYNNEI. The CDR3 consists of 15 residues. J gave up 5 bases and V 6 bases, and 8 bases lay outside the gene matches. The CDR3 loop reads CASSRGQDWTGELFF. The DNA of the CDR3 is TGTGCCAGCAGCCGGGGACAGGATTGGACCGGGGAGCTGTTTTTT.

With regard to this clonotype: A much larger clone sits a single nucleotide away, making a read error possible. The V and J genes are TRBV7-9 and TRBJ2-6; 8 bases fit TRBD1. This CDR3 has 19 amino acids. CDR1 is SEHNR, CDR2 FQNEAQ, per germline (reference sequence). CDR3 loop: CASSKIQGAYSSGPNVLTF. In nucleotides, the CDR3 is TGTGCCAGCAGCAAAATCCAGGGGGCTTACTCGAGTGGGCCCAACGTCCTGACTTTC. Using reference TRBV7-9 and TRBJ2-6 for the parts outside the CDR3, the full variable domain is DTGVSQNPRHKITKRGQNVTFRCDPISEHNRLYWYRQTLGQGPEFLTYFQNEAQLEKSRLLSDRFSAERPKGSFSTLEIQRTEQGDSAMYLCASSKIQGAYSSGPNVLTFGAGSRLTVL.

Comment on this clonotype: This could be a read error, since a much larger clone is one nucleotide away. The rearrangement joins TRBV20-1 to TRBJ1-5; D gene uncertain. This CDR3 has 14 amino acids. Germline V CDR1 and CDR2: DFQATT, SNEGSKA (reference sequence). The CDR3 region is CSARTPFLNPPQHF. DNA of the CDR3: TGCAGTGCAAGGACTCCTTTCCTCAATCCGCCCCAGCATTTT.

This clonotype was picked up many times. The J gene is TRBJ2-5, the V gene TRBV12-5, with D tentatively TRBD1 (6 bases). This CDR3 is built from 12 residues. Trimming removed 7 bases from V and 3 bases from J, with 9 bases in between. Germline V CDR1 and CDR2: LGHNT, FRNRAP. This chain's CDR3 is CASENREETQYF. The CDR3 DNA is TGTGCTAGTGAAAACAGGGAAGAGACCCAGTACTTC.

This clonotype was recorded at least ten times. V usage is TRBV6-1 and J usage is TRBJ1-2; no clear D gene. The CDR3 is made up of 13 amino acids. The V and J ends lost 2 bases and 8 bases respectively, with 12 bases between them. Looked up from germline, CDR1 is MNHNS and CDR2 is SASEGT. The CDR3 here is CASSESDLGGYTF. In DNA form, the CDR3 reads TGTGCCAGCAGTGAATCGGACCTGGGGGGCTACACCTTC.

The rearrangement joins TRBV12-3 or TRBV12-4 to TRBJ2-1, with D unclear. The V gene lost 6 bases and the J gene lost 2 bases, with 14 bases spanning the gap. The CDR3 totals 15 residues. The CDR3 region is CASSAGPLPYNEQFF. The CDR3 DNA is TGTGCCAGCAGCGCTGGACCCCTTCCCTACAATGAGCAGTTCTTC.

This clonotype was observed many times. The V call is TRBV6-1, the J call TRBJ2-1; 9 positions agree with TRBD2. The length of the CDR3 is 15 residues. The V and J ends lost 0 bases and 7 bases, in that order; junction bases with no gene match: 4. The germline CDR1 and CDR2 sequences are MNHNS and SASEGT. The DNA for the CDR3 is TGTGCCAGCAGTGAAGCCACTAGCGGGCGTAATGAGCAGTTCTTC. It yields the protein CASSEATSGRNEQFF.

This clonotype has at least ten counts. For the CDR3, the DNA is TGTGCCATAGGACTAGGCTACAATGAGCAGTTCTTC. Translating gives CAIGLGYNEQFF. The V and J genes are TRBV10-3 and TRBJ2-1, with 7 bases that match TRBD2. In germline, CDR1 is ENHRY, CDR2 SYGVKD. The CDR3 spans 12 residues. V shed 9 bases and J 3 bases; nucleotides not matched to a gene: 2.

This clonotype was seen at least ten times. The CDR3 spells CASSRGPQSSYEQYF. For the CDR3, the DNA is TGCGCCAGCAGCCGGGGACCGCAGAGCTCCTACGAGCAGTACTTC. The V call is TRBV5-1, the J call TRBJ2-7; D may match TRBD1 or TRBD2 (5 bases each). This CDR3 is built from 15 residues. The V gene lost 4 bases and the J gene lost 0 bases, with 14 bases spanning the gap. The germline CDR1 and CDR2 sequences are SGHRS and YFSETQ.

For this clonotype: A read error is possible here, since a much larger clone lies one base away. CDR3 protein: CASSPPGAETQYF. The CDR3, as DNA: TGTGCCAGCTCACCACCGGGGGCAGAGACCCAGTACTTC. The genes are TRBV18 and TRBJ2-5; possibly TRBD1 for D (6 bases). V was pared by 0 bases and J by 4 bases, with 6 bases between. Germline CDR1 KGHSH, CDR2 LQKENI. The CDR3 runs 13 residues.

J is TRBJ1-2 and V is TRBV28; 7 nucleotides align to TRBD1. The CDR3 sequence is 17 residues long. Germline V gene sequence: CDR1 MDHEN, CDR2 SYDVKM. Trimming took 4 bases from V and 6 from J; bases not matched to a gene: 17. Written as DNA, the CDR3 is TGTGCCAGCAGTTCTACAGTACCGTACCGGGACAGCCATGGCTACACCTTC. Translating gives CASSSTVPYRDSHGYTF.

This clonotype has a count of ten or more. The chain couples TRBV4-2 to TRBJ2-2, with 14 bases lining up with TRBD2. Looked up from germline, CDR1 is LGHNA and CDR2 is YNFKEQ. V trimming: 5 bases; J trimming: 3 bases; junction bases outside the gene matches: 8. The CDR3 runs to 18 residues. CDR3 bases: TGTGCCAGCAGCACGAGGACTAGCGGGAGGACTTACACCGGGGAGCTGTTTTTT. This encodes CASSTRTSGRTYTGELFF.

This clonotype was seen many times. The rearrangement uses TRBV29-1 and TRBJ2-2; no definite D call. The germline gives CDR1 SQVTM, CDR2 ANQGSEA. The CDR3 is 13 residues long. Trimming pared 3 bases from V and 7 bases from J, leaving 12 bases between. This CDR3 is CSVDKSVSGELFF. Here the CDR3 DNA reads TGCAGCGTTGATAAGTCAGTCAGCGGGGAGCTGTTTTTT.

The chain employs TRBV6-5 and TRBJ1-2; 7 bases match TRBD1. With 6 bases clipped from V and 4 bases from J, the junction kept 8 bases outside the gene matches. The CDR3 contains 14 residues. Germline loops: CDR1 MNHEY, CDR2 SVGAGI. The DNA for the CDR3 is TGTGCCAGCAGCCCCCCCGGGACAGCCTATGGCTACACCTTC. This translates into CASSPPGTAYGYTF.